Each of the 26 T cell receptor beta chains below was sequenced from the same sample in a study of blood T cell repertoires in COVID-19. The repertoire was sequenced with immunoSEQ multiplex PCR; TCRdb's copy has only in-frame clones and lacks some. The table lists approximately 160,000 clones, around 81% of them singletons. Material: peripheral blood. The receptor source for this set is a man aged 65-85 years who had recovered from COVID-19.

V gene TRBV7-2 combines with J gene TRBJ2-1; 7 positions match TRBD2. J was trimmed by 3 bases and V by 4 bases; bases with no gene match: 6. CDR1 is SGHTA and CDR2 is FQGNSA in the germline V gene. The CDR3 length is 15 residues. The CDR3 is CASSWEAGYYNEQFF. The CDR3 DNA reads TGTGCCAGCAGCTGGGAAGCGGGGTACTACAATGAGCAGTTCTTC.

The V and J genes are TRBV2 and TRBJ1-5; the D is unclear. The CDR3 is 14 residues long. CDR1 and CDR2 (germline): SNHLY, FYNNEI. Deletions cut 2 bases from V and 2 bases from J, with 7 bases between. CDR3 protein: CASSELGGNQPQHF. CDR3 sequence (DNA): TGTGCCAGCAGTGAATTGGGAGGCAATCAGCCCCAGCATTTT. Full variable domain (rest looked up from reference TRBV2 and TRBJ1-5): EPEVTQTPSHQVTQMGQEVILRCVPISNHLYFYWYRQILGQKVEFLVSFYNNEISEKSEIFDDQFSVERPDGSNFTLKIRSTKLEDSAMYFCASSELGGNQPQHFGDGTRLSIL.

The rearrangement uses TRBV7-2 and TRBJ2-7, with 9 bases lining up with TRBD2. V was clipped by 6 bases and J by 2 bases; unmatched bases: 5. CDR3 length equals 14 residues. Germline CDR1 reads SGHTA; CDR2 reads FQGNSA. DNA for the CDR3: TGTGCCAGCAGTCAAGTAGCGGGAGCCTACGAGCAGTACTTC. This sequence encodes CASSQVAGAYEQYF.

The J gene is TRBJ1-2, the V gene TRBV27; TRBD1 is a possible D gene (5 bases). Germline V gene lookup returns CDR1 MNHEY and CDR2 SMNVEV (reference sequence). The CDR3 contains 13 residues. The V end was cut by 1 base, the J end by 6 bases, with 9 bases between. CDR3 sequence reads: CASSLWGVDGYTF. CDR3 bases: TGTGCCAGCAGTTTATGGGGGGTGGATGGCTACACCTTC.

This clone has just one count. The gene calls are TRBV24-1 and TRBJ1-4, with 7 bases fitting TRBD1. Germline-derived CDR1 and CDR2 are KGHDR and SFDVKD. The CDR3 runs to 13 residues. With V trimmed by 5 bases and J by 7 bases, 3 bases remained unmatched. The CDR3 sequence: CATSGGGSEKLFF. In nucleotides, the CDR3 is TGTGCCACCAGTGGAGGGGGCAGTGAAAAACTGTTTTTT.

This chain connects TRBV29-1 to TRBJ2-5; 9 nucleotides align to TRBD2. V lost 3 bases and J lost 5; bases outside the gene matches: 4. Germline CDR1 is SQVTM and CDR2 is ANQGSEA. This CDR3 region has 13 residues. The CDR3 nucleotides are TGCAGCGTTGACATAGCGGGAGTTGAGACCCAGTACTTC. This sequence encodes CSVDIAGVETQYF.

This clone was seen a handful of times. The chain recombines TRBV7-9 with TRBJ1-2, with D uncertain. CDR1 SEHNR and CDR2 FQNEAQ come from the germline V gene (reference sequence). V lost 5 bases and J 8 bases, leaving 12 bases between the germline ends. There are 12 residues in the CDR3. This CDR3 reads CASSDQNRGYTF. As DNA, the CDR3 is TGTGCCAGCAGCGATCAAAACCGGGGCTACACCTTC.

The chain has TRBV19 and TRBJ1-6; D gene unclear. Germline CDR1 LNHDA, CDR2 SQIVND (reference sequence). The CDR3 contains 13 residues. The V gene lost 8 bases and the J gene lost 9 bases, with 14 bases spanning the gap. CDR3 amino acids: CASGESSTSPLHF. DNA of the CDR3: TGTGCCAGTGGGGAGAGCTCCACTTCACCCCTCCACTTT.

Concerning this clone itself: The CDR3 does not end in the conserved phenylalanine or tryptophan, so this is likely a read error. The chain recombines TRBV19 with TRBJ1-2, with 9 bases identical to TRBD1. V trimming: 8 bases; J trimming: 2 bases; junction bases outside the gene matches: 6. The CDR3 has 14 residues. Germline values: CDR1 LNHDA, CDR2 SQIVND (reference sequence). The CDR3 sequence: CASARDRANYGYTC. Here the CDR3 DNA reads TGTGCCAGTGCCCGGGACAGGGCCAACTATGGCTACACCTGC.

The chain recombines TRBV6-5 with TRBJ1-4; TRBD1 matches at 9 bases. Germline V lookup: CDR1 MNHEY, CDR2 SVGAGI. CDR3 length: 16 amino acids. The trim removed 2 bases at V and 5 bases at J, leaving 6 bases unmatched. The CDR3 here is CASSYGQGTGNEKLFF. CDR3 in DNA: TGTGCCAGCAGTTACGGGCAGGGGACAGGGAATGAAAAACTGTTTTTT.

V and J are TRBV7-9 and TRBJ2-7; weak D call: TRBD2 (6 bases). Germline values: CDR1 SEHNR, CDR2 FQNEAQ (reference sequence). The length of the CDR3 is 14 residues. The V and J ends lost 3 bases and 0 bases respectively, with 9 bases between them. CDR3 in DNA: TGTGCCAGCAGCTTTACCGGGGGCTCCTACGAGCAGTACTTC. This sequence encodes CASSFTGGSYEQYF.

This CDR3 is CASRFDGGINTF. The CDR3 nucleotides read TGCGCCAGCAGATTCGACGGCGGCATAAACACCTTC. This rearrangement joins TRBV5-1 to TRBJ1-2; D is uncertain. CDR1 is SGHRS, CDR2 YFSETQ, per germline. This CDR3 contains 12 residues. V dropped 5 bases and J dropped 12 bases, with 17 bases sitting between them.

This sequence joins TRBV9 and TRBJ2-3, with TRBD1 matching over 8 bases. The CDR3 sequence is 15 residues long. Germline CDR1 reads SGDLS; CDR2 reads YYNGEE. J lost 2 bases, V lost 0 bases, and 2 bases had no gene match. CDR3 in amino acids: CASSVEQGVTDTQYF. The CDR3 coding sequence is TGTGCCAGCAGCGTAGAACAGGGGGTCACAGATACGCAGTATTTT.

The chain has TRBV14 and TRBJ2-5, with D perhaps TRBD1 (5 bases). Per the germline V gene, CDR1 is SGHDN and CDR2 is FVKESK. The CDR3 has 15 amino acids. V was trimmed by 6 bases and J by 5 bases, leaving 19 bases between them. Here the CDR3 DNA reads TGTGCCAGCAGGGAATCCGCTAAGAAGGGGGAGACCCAGTACTTC. As protein: CASRESAKKGETQYF.

About this clone: One junction end does not reproduce the germline sequence, and a read error may be involved. The chain uses TRBV6-1 and TRBJ1-2; 10 bases are a match to TRBD1. Germline V gives CDR1 MNHNS, CDR2 SASEGT. The CDR3 totals 14 residues. CDR3 amino acids: CASSETGTGVPLFF. For the CDR3, the DNA is TGTGCCAGCAGTGAAACAGGGACAGGGGTACCTTTGTTCTTC.

The gene calls are TRBV21-1 and TRBJ1-2. TRBV21-1 is a pseudogene locus. The CDR3 spans 15 residues. CDR3 amino acids: CASSKTEGTDYGYTF. The DNA of the CDR3 is TGTGCCAGCAGCAAAACGGAGGGGACGGACTATGGCTACACCTTC.

The genes are TRBV19 and TRBJ1-5; 8 bases are a match to TRBD1. The V segment lost 6 bases and the J segment 0 bases; nucleotides outside the gene matches: 4. In germline, CDR1 is LNHDA, CDR2 SQIVND (reference sequence). The CDR3 contains 15 residues. The CDR3 DNA reads TGTGCCAGTAGACCGACAGGGGTTAGCAATCAGCCCCAGCATTTT. This codes for CASRPTGVSNQPQHF.

This sequence joins TRBV10-3 and TRBJ2-7; no clear D gene. Germline V gene data show CDR1 as ENHRY and CDR2 as SYGVKD. This CDR3 is 12 amino acids long. The germline V and J ends were trimmed by 10 bases and 3 bases, with 13 bases remaining between them. CDR3 amino acids: CASSQGDYEQYF. The CDR3 DNA reads as TGTGCCAGCAGCCAAGGAGACTACGAGCAGTACTTC.

The V and J genes are TRBV2 and TRBJ2-5; TRBD2 is a possible D gene (5 bases). Germline CDR1 reads SNHLY; CDR2 reads FYNNEI. V was trimmed by 4 bases and J by 5 bases, leaving 11 bases between them. The CDR3 sequence is 13 residues long. The CDR3 is CASSVIGVETQYF. In DNA, the CDR3 is TGTGCCAGCAGTGTGATCGGGGTGGAGACCCAGTACTTC.

This chain joins TRBV2 and TRBJ2-3; no reliable D call. Trimming took off 4 bases at V and 0 bases at J, with 20 bases between the two ends. The germline gives CDR1 SNHLY, CDR2 FYNNEI. The CDR3 extends over 18 amino acids. CDR3 sequence reads: CASSGTLNRQISTDTQYF. In DNA, the CDR3 is TGTGCCAGCAGTGGAACCTTAAACCGACAAATCAGCACAGATACGCAGTATTTT.

In regard to this clone: Additional DNA sequences in this sample encode the identical CDR3. The rearrangement joins TRBV5-1 to TRBJ2-2, with D unresolved. The germline gives CDR1 SGHRS, CDR2 YFSETQ. With 2 bases removed from V and 0 bases from J, the gap between germline ends came to 5 bases. The CDR3 spans 14 residues. The CDR3 is CASSLSTNTGELFF. The CDR3 nucleotides read TGCGCCAGCAGCTTAAGCACGAACACCGGGGAGCTGTTTTTT.

This clone was seen only a few times. The chain has TRBV6-5 and TRBJ2-7, with 9 positions matching TRBD1. Germline-derived CDR1 and CDR2 are MNHEY and SVGAGI. V was clipped by 0 bases and J by 7 bases; unmatched bases: 10. The CDR3 is 16 residues long. The CDR3 spells CASSYSLGTGSGEQYF. CDR3 coding DNA: TGTGCCAGCAGTTACTCCCTAGGGACAGGGTCTGGTGAGCAGTACTTC.

This clone was detected only once. The genes are TRBV11-2 and TRBJ2-7, with 10 bases matching TRBD2. CDR3 length equals 16 residues. The trim removed 3 bases at V and 7 bases at J, leaving 12 bases unmatched. CDR1 is SGHAT and CDR2 is FQNNGV in the germline V gene. DNA for the CDR3: TGTGCCAGCAGCTTGGCCGGAACTAGCGGGATAGGAGAGCAGTACTTC. This gives the protein CASSLAGTSGIGEQYF.

J is TRBJ1-2 and V is TRBV7-9; tentatively, D is TRBD1 (5 bases). Germline V CDR1 and CDR2: SEHNR, FQNEAQ (reference sequence). V lost 1 base, J lost 2 bases, and 8 bases lay in between. The CDR3 length is 14 residues. CDR3 amino acids: CASSLVTENYGYTF. The CDR3 nucleotides are TGTGCCAGCAGCTTAGTGACAGAGAACTATGGCTACACCTTC.

The CDR3: CASSPCRRTFGNTIYF. For the CDR3, the DNA is TGTGCCAGCAGCCCATGCCGTCGGACATTTGGAAACACCATATATTTT. The chain links TRBV11-3 to TRBJ1-3, with D maybe TRBD1 (5 bases). The CDR3 totals 16 residues. Germline loops: CDR1 SGHNT, CDR2 YENEEA. Trimming shortened V by 5 bases and J by 3 bases, and 17 bases separated the two germline ends.

This clone has a handful of counts. The V gene is TRBV4-1, the J gene TRBJ2-1; possible D gene TRBD2, 6 bases. This CDR3 is built from 15 residues. The V gene's germline CDR1 is MGHRA and CDR2 YSYEKL. V was cut by 4 bases and J by 11 bases, with 21 bases left in between. Written as DNA, the CDR3 is TGCGCCAGCAGCCCCCTCAGTGGAAGAGGGACTCAGCAGTTCTTC. This encodes CASSPLSGRGTQQFF.